The source of this T cell receptor beta chain is a study of blood T cell repertoires in COVID-19. The wider study: There were acute and convalescent COVID-19 samples, and they came from the United States, Italy and Spain.

TCRdb's table, derived via immunoSEQ multiplex PCR, lists solely in-frame clones and lacks some. The sample consists of 30,000 to 40,000 clones, approximately 88% of them appearing once. Germline V gives CDR1 MDHEN, CDR2 SYDVKM. The length of the CDR3 is 16 residues. J gave up 7 bases and V 2 bases, and 7 bases lay outside the gene matches. The chain is built from TRBV28 and TRBJ2-1; TRBD2 matches at 11 bases. This clonotype originated in a man in his sixties or seventies with active COVID-19. Sequenced material: peripheral blood. Here the CDR3 DNA reads TGTGCCAGCAGTTTAGGGCTAGCGGGAGGTGAGAATGAGCAGTTCTTC. Protein sequence: CASSLGLAGGENEQFF. Combining the CDR3 with reference TRBV28 and TRBJ2-1 gives the whole variable domain DVKVTQSSRYLVKRTGEKVFLECVQDMDHENMFWYRQDPGLGLRLIYFSYDVKMKEKGDIPEGYSVSREKKERFSLILESASTNQTSMYLCASSLGLAGGENEQFFGPGTRLTVL.